This TCR beta chain was found in a study of T-cell reconstitution after alpha-beta-depleted transplantation in children. In its sample, this clonotype was seen many times. The CDR3 is made up of 15 amino acids. J gave up 3 bases and V 1 base, and 5 bases lay outside the gene matches. The authors prepared the TCRbeta library with unique molecular identifiers. TCRdb passed the PCR reads through MiXCR, listing each CDR3 protein once. This sample has some 240,000 distinct CDR3 sequences, with approximately 9.9% found just once. The sample consisted of PBMCs from the stem cell graft donor, taken from the stem cell graft. This chain connects TRBV12-3 or TRBV12-4 to TRBJ1-1; 7 bases are shared with TRBD1. The origin of this receptor is a human donor who donated a stem cell graft to a child with SCID. The DNA of the CDR3 is TGTGCCAGCAGTTTAGGACGACAGGGACACACTGAAGCTTTCTTT. Its protein is CASSLGRQGHTEAFF.